This T cell receptor (beta chain) is from a study of radiotherapy plus CTLA-4 blockade in lung cancer. About the study: Objective responses were documented in about 19% of patients, with disease control in about 29%.

The CDR3 is 14 residues long. Trimming shortened V by 2 bases and J by 1 base, and 9 bases separated the two germline ends. Germline CDR1 reads MNHNY; CDR2 reads SVGAGI (reference sequence). Generated by immunoSEQ multiplex PCR, the TCRdb table keeps only in-frame clones and is missing some. The sample consists of about 98,000 clones, around 83% of them appearing once. Those patients who had chemo-refractory metastatic non-small-cell lung cancer were given focal radiation along with CTLA-4 blockade through ipilimumab. The sample consisted of peripheral blood, taken from a patient treated with radiotherapy plus ipilimumab. The chain is built from TRBV6-6 and TRBJ2-7; D possibly corresponds to TRBD2 (6 bases). This sequence was found in a human donor with non-small cell lung cancer who had a partial response to radiotherapy plus ipilimumab. The CDR3 here is CASSYSSGSYEQYF. CDR3 DNA sequence: TGTGCCAGCAGTTACAGTAGCGGTTCCTACGAGCAGTACTTC.